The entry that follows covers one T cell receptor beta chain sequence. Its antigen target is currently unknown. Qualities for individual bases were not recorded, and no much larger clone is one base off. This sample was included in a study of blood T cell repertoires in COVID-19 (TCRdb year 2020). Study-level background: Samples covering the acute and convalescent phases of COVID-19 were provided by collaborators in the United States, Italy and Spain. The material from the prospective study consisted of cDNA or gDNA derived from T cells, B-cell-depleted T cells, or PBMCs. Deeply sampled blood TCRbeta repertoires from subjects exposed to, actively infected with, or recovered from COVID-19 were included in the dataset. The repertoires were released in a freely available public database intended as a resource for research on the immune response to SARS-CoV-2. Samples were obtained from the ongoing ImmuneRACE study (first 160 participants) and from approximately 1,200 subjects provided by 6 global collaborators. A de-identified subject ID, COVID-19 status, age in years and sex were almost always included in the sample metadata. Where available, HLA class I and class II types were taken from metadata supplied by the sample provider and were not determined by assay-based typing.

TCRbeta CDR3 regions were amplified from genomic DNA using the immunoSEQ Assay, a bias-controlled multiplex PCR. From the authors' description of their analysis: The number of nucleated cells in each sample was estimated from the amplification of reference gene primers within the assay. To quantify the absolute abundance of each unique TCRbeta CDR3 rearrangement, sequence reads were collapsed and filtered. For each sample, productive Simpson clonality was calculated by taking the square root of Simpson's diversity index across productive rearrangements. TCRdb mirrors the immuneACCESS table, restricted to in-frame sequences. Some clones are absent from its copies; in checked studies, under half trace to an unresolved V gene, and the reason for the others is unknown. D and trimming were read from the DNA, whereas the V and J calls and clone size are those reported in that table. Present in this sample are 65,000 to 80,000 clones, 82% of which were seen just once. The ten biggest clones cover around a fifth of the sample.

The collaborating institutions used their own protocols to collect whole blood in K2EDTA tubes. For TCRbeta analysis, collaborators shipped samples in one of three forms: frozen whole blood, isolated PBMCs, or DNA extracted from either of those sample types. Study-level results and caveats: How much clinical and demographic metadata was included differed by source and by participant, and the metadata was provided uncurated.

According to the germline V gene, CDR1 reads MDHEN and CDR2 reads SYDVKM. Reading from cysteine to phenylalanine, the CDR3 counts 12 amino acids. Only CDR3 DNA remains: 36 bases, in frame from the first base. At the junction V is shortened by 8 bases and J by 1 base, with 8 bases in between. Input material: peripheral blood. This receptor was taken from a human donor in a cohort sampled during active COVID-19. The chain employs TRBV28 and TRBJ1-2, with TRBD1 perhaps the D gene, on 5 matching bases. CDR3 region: CASDRINYGYTF. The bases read TGTGCCAGCGACAGAATTAACTATGGCTACACCTTC.